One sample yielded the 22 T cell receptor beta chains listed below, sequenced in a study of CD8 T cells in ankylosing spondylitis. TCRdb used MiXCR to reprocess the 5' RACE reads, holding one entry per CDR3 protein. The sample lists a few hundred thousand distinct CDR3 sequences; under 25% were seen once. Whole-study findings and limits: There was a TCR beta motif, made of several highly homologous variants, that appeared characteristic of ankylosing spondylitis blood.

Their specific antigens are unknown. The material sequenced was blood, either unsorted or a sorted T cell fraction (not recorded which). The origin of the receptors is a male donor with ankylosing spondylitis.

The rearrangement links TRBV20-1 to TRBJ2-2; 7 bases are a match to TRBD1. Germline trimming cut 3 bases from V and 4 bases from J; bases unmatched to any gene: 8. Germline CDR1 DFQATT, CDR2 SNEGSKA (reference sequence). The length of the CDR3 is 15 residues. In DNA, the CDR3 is TGCAGTGCTAGTGACGACAGGGTGGGCACCGGGGAGCTGTTTTTT. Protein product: CSASDDRVGTGELFF.

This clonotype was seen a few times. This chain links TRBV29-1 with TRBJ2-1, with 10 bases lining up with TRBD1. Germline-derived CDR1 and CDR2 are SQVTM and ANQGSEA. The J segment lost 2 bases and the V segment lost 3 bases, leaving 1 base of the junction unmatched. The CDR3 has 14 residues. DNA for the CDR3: TGCAGCGTTGACGGGACAGGGGCCTACAATGAGCAGTTCTTC. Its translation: CSVDGTGAYNEQFF.

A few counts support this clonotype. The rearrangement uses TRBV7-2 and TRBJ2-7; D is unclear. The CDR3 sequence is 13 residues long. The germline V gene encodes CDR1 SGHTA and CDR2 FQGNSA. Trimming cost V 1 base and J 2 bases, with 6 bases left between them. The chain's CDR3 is CASSLVPPYEQYF. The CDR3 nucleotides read TGTGCCAGCAGCTTAGTTCCCCCCTACGAGCAGTACTTC.

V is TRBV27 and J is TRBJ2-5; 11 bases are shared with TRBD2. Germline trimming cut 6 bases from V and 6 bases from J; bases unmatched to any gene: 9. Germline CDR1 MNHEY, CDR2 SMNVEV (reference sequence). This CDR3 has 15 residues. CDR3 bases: TGTGCCAGCAGCTTACTAGCGGGAGACGTGAAGACCCAGTACTTC. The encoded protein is CASSLLAGDVKTQYF.

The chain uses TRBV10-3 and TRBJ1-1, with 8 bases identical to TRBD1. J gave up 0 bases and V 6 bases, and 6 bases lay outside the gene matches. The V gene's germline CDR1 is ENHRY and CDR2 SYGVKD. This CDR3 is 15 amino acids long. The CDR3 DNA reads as TGTGCCATCAGAGGGACAGGAACAATGAACACTGAAGCTTTCTTT. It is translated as CAIRGTGTMNTEAFF.

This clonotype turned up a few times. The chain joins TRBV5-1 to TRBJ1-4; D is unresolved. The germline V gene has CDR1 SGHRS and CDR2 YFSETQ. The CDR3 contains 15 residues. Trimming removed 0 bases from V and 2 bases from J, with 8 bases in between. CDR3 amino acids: CASSLAPVTNEKLFF. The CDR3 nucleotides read TGCGCCAGCAGCTTGGCCCCGGTTACTAATGAAAAACTGTTTTTT.

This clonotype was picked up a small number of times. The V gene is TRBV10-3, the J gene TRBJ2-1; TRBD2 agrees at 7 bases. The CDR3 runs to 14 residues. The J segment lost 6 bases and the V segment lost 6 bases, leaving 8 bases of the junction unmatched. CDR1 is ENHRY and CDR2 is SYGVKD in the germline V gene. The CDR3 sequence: CAISAGLDGNEQFF. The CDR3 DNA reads TGTGCCATCAGCGCAGGACTAGACGGCAATGAGCAGTTCTTC.

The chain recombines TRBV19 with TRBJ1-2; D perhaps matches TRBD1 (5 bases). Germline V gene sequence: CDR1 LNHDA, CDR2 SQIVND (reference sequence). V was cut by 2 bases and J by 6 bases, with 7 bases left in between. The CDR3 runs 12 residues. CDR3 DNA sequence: TGTGCCAGTAGTATATGGGGCGATGGCTACACCTTC. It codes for CASSIWGDGYTF.

The CDR3 nucleotides are TGTGCCAGCAGTTTTCGTGGGGGTTCACCCCTCCACTTT. Protein: CASSFRGGSPLHF. The chain is built from TRBV12-3 or TRBV12-4 and TRBJ1-6, with a weak D call TRBD1 (5 bases). Trimming shortened V by 3 bases and J by 9 bases, and 9 bases separated the two germline ends. The CDR3 is 13 amino acids.

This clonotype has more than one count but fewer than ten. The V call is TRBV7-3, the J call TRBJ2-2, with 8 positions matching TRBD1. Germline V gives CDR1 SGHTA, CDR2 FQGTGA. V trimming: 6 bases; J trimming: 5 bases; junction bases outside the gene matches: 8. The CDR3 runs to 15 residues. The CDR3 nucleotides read TGTGCCAGCAGACCCCAGGGGGCTGGAACCGGGGAGCTGTTTTTT. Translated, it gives CASRPQGAGTGELFF.

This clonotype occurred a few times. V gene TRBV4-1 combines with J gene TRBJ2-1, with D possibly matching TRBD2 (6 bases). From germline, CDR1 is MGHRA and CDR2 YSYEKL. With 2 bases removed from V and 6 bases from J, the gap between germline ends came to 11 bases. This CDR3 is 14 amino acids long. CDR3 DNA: TGCGCCAGCAGCCAATATGCCGGGAGCAATGAGCAGTTCTTC. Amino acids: CASSQYAGSNEQFF.

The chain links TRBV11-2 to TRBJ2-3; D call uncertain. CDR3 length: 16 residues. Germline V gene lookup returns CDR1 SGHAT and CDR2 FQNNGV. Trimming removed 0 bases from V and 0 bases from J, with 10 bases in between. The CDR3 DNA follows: TGTGCCAGCAGCTTAGATCCAGCGTATAGCACAGATACGCAGTATTTT. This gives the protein CASSLDPAYSTDTQYF. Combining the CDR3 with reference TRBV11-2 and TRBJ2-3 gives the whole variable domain EAGVAQSPRYKIIEKRQSVAFWCNPISGHATLYWYQQILGQGPKLLIQFQNNGVVDDSQLPKDRFSAERLKGVDSTLKIQPAKLEDSAVYLCASSLDPAYSTDTQYFGPGTRLTVL.

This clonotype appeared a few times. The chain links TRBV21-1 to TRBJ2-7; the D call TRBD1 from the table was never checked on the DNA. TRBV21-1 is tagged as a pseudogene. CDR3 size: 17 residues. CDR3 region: CASRRPGAGLTSYEQYF. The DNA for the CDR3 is TGTGCCAGCAGACGCCCCGGAGCAGGACTTACCTCCTACGAGCAGTACTTC.

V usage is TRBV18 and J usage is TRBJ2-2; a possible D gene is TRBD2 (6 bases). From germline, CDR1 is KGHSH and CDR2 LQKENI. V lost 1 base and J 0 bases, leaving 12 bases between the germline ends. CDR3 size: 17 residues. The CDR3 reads CASSPRVQRANTGELFF. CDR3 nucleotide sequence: TGTGCCAGCTCACCACGTGTCCAGCGGGCGAACACCGGGGAGCTGTTTTTT. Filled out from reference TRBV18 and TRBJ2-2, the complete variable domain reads NAGVMQNPRHLVRRRGQEARLRCSPMKGHSHVYWYRQLPEEGLKFMVYLQKENIIDESGMPKERFSAEFPKEGPSILRIQQVVRGDSAAYFCASSPRVQRANTGELFFGEGSRLTVL.

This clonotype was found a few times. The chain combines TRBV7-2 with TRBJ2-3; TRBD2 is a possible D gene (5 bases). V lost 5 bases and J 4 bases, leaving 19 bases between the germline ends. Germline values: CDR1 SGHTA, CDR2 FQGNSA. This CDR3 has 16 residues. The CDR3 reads CASSPRAVKGADTQYF. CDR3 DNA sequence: TGTGCCAGCAGCCCAAGAGCGGTTAAGGGAGCAGATACGCAGTATTTT.

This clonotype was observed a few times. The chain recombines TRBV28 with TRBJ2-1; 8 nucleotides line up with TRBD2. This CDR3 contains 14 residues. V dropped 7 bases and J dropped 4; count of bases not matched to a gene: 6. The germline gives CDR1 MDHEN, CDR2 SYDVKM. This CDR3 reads CASKPGGNYNEQFF. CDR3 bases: TGTGCCAGCAAACCGGGGGGGAATTACAATGAGCAGTTCTTC.

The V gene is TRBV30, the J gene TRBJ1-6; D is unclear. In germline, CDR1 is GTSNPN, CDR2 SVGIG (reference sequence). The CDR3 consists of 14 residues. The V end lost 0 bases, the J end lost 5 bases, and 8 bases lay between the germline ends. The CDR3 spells CAWSVHPDNSPLHF. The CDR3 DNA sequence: TGTGCCTGGAGTGTACATCCGGATAATTCACCCCTCCACTTT. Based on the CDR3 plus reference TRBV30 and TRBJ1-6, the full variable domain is SQTIHQWPATLVQPVGSPLSLECTVEGTSNPNLYWYRQAAGRGLQLLFYSVGIGQISSEVPQNLSASRPQDRQFILSSKKLLLSDSGFYLCAWSVHPDNSPLHFGNGTRLTVT.

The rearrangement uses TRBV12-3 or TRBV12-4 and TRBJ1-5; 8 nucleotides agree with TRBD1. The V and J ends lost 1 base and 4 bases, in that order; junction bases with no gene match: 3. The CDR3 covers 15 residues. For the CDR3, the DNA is TGTGCCAGCAGTTTAGGGACAGGGACGAATCAGCCCCAGCATTTT. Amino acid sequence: CASSLGTGTNQPQHF.

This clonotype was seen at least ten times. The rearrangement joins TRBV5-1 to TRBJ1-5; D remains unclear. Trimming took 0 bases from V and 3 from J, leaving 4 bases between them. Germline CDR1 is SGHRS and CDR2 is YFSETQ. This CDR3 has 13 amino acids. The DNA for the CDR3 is TGCGCCAGCAGCTTGGGGTACAATCAGCCCCAGCATTTT. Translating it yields CASSLGYNQPQHF.

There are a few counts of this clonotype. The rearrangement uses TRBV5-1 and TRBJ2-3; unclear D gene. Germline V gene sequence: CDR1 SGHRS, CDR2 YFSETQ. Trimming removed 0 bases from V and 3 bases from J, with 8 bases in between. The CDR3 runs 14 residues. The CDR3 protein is CASSLEAQTDTQYF. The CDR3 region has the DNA TGCGCCAGCAGCTTGGAGGCCCAGACAGATACGCAGTATTTT.

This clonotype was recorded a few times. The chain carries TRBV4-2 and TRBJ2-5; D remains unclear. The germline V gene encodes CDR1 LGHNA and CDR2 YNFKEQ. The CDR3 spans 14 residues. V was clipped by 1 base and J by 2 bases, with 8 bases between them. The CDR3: CASSQAQVQETQYF. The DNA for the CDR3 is TGTGCCAGCAGCCAAGCGCAGGTGCAAGAGACCCAGTACTTC.

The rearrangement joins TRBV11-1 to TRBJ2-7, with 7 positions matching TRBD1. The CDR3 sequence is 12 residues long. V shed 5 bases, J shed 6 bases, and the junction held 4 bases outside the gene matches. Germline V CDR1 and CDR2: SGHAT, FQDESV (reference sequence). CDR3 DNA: TGTGCCAGCAGCACGAACAGGGGCGAGCAGTACTTC. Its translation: CASSTNRGEQYF.